This record covers a single T cell receptor (beta chain). The data were taken from a study of blood T cell repertoires in COVID-19. At the level of the study: Sources were T cells, B-cell-depleted T cells, or PBMCs; the material itself was cDNA or gDNA.

This CDR3 spans 14 amino acids. Germline trimming cut 9 bases from V and 0 bases from J; bases unmatched to any gene: 2. Germline assignment: CDR1 LNHDA and CDR2 SQIVND (reference sequence). TCRdb's copy holds only in-frame clones and misses some; the assay was immunoSEQ multiplex PCR. The table has roughly 57,000 clones, around four fifths seen once. The sequencing sample was made of peripheral blood. This clonotype was obtained from a woman aged 70-85 years with acute or convalescent COVID-19. The chain combines TRBV19 with TRBJ2-2, with 9 bases matching TRBD1. CDR3 region: CASRDRANTGELFF. The CDR3 DNA sequence: TGTGCCAGCCGGGACAGGGCGAACACCGGGGAGCTGTTTTTT. The full variable domain, rest sourced from reference TRBV19 and TRBJ2-2, is DGGITQSPKYLFRKEGQNVTLSCEQNLNHDAMYWYRQDPGQGLRLIYYSQIVNDFQKGDIAEGYSVSREKKESFPLTVTSAQKNPTAFYLCASRDRANTGELFFGEGSRLTVL.